These T cell receptor beta chains were read from a single sample in a study of blood T cell repertoires in COVID-19. Using immunoSEQ multiplex PCR, the repertoire was profiled, and TCRdb retains in-frame clones only, with some absent. The repertoire includes about 200,000 clones, about nine tenths of them detected once, and around 1.5% sits in the top ten. Sequenced: peripheral blood. Every receptor here comes from a man aged 18 to 35 with active or convalescent COVID-19. The CDR3 runs from the conserved cysteine through the conserved F or W. Each record gives: V gene, clone size, J gene, D gene, CDR3 protein, CDR3 DNA. The D gene is left open where the match is weak. Not every row has a clone size; where given, it reads once, few, many or a size class.

V: TRBV6-2/TRBV6-3
size: .
J: TRBJ1-5
D: TRBD1
CDR3: CASSTTGEYQPQHF
DNA: TGTGCCAGCAGCACGACAGGGGAGTATCAGCCCCAGCATTTT

V: TRBV7-9
size: .
J: TRBJ2-3
D: TRBD2
CDR3: CASSFTGTSGKGPLDTQYF
DNA: TGTGCCAGCAGCTTTACCGGGACTAGCGGGAAGGGTCCGTTAGATACGCAGTATTTT

V: TRBV7-8
size: .
J: TRBJ2-1
D: .
CDR3: CASSFAASPRLLSYNEQFF
DNA: TGTGCCAGCAGCTTTGCCGCCTCCCCTAGACTACTTTCCTACAATGAGCAGTTCTTC

V: TRBV24-1
size: .
J: TRBJ2-3
D: TRBD2
CDR3: CATSDGLAGTQYF
DNA: TGTGCCACCAGTGATGGACTAGCGGGTACGCAGTATTTT

V: TRBV11-2
size: .
J: TRBJ1-5
D: .
CDR3: CASSETRPGPQHF
DNA: TGTGCCAGCAGCGAGACGAGACCGGGGCCCCAGCATTTT

V: TRBV16
size: few
J: TRBJ2-1
D: TRBD1
CDR3: CASSQQGAQSYYNEQFF
DNA: TGTGCCAGCAGCCAACAGGGGGCACAGTCATACTACAATGAGCAGTTCTTC

V: TRBV19
size: .
J: TRBJ2-3
D: TRBD1
CDR3: CASSVRDSSTDTQYF
DNA: TGTGCCAGTAGTGTGAGGGACAGTAGCACAGATACGCAGTATTTT

V: TRBV14
size: .
J: TRBJ2-2
D: .
CDR3: CASSQDEARELFF
DNA: TGTGCCAGCAGCCAAGATGAGGCCAGGGAGCTGTTTTTT

V: TRBV5-1
size: .
J: TRBJ1-1
D: .
CDR3: CASRRTVNTEAFF
DNA: TGCGCCAGCAGACGCACAGTGAACACTGAAGCTTTCTTT

V: TRBV2
size: .
J: TRBJ1-3
D: .
CDR3: CASSFFPSSGNTIYF
DNA: TGTGCCAGCAGTTTTTTTCCTTCTTCCGGAAACACCATATATTTT

V: TRBV3-1/TRBV3-2
size: once
J: TRBJ2-1
D: TRBD1
CDR3: CASPYPGQGTGYFQFF
DNA: TGTGCCAGCCCATACCCGGGACAGGGGACGGGGTACTTTCAATTCTTC

V: TRBV7-9
size: once
J: TRBJ2-7
D: .
CDR3: CASSGPQGLGEQYF
DNA: TGTGCCAGCAGCGGCCCACAGGGTTTGGGTGAGCAGTACTTC

V: TRBV18
size: .
J: TRBJ1-6
D: .
CDR3: CASSPSGNSPLHF
DNA: TGTGCCAGCTCACCCAGTGGTAATTCACCCCTCCACTTT

V: TRBV5-1
size: once
J: TRBJ2-7
D: TRBD1
CDR3: CASSLATGTYYEQYF
DNA: TGCGCCAGCAGCTTGGCGACAGGGACATACTACGAGCAGTACTTC